The clone carrying this TCR beta chain was counted ten times or more. What it binds is unknown. The data belong to a study of T-cell reconstitution after alpha-beta-depleted transplantation in children. The ends were cut back, 2 bases at V and 0 bases at J, with 13 bases in the middle. CDR3 length equals 16 residues. The study's findings and limits: When one year had passed after transplant, most T-cell counts and diversity came from newly produced T cells. In patients about two months after transplant, alpha-beta T cells reportedly arose from several hundred expanded graft clones.

TCRbeta library preparation incorporated unique molecular identifiers. In TCRdb, the PCR reads were re-called with MiXCR into one record per CDR3 protein. The top ten hold 23% of the sample, which has hundreds of thousands of distinct CDR3 sequences, around 10% seen once. The sample here was peripheral blood, taken 180 days after TCRalphabeta/CD19-depleted stem cell transplant. The clonotype comes from a male patient aged 2 to 10 who had a stem cell transplant for chronic granulomatous disease, so the T cells may come from the graft donor. This chain uses TRBV12-3 or TRBV12-4 with TRBJ1-1; D not certain. CDR3 sequence reads: CASSLRVLTMNTEAFF. The CDR3 region has the DNA TGTGCCAGCAGTTTAAGGGTTCTTACCATGAACACTGAAGCTTTCTTT.